The rows below give T cell receptor beta chains drawn from one sample of a study of T cell responses to AZD1222 COVID-19 vaccine. Sequencing used immunoSEQ multiplex PCR; TCRdb keeps in-frame clones, though not all of them. The sample holds under 130,000 clones, 70% to 90% seen once. The material was peripheral blood, obtained 28 days after the second AZD1222 dose. These receptors originate from an adult who received the AZD1222 COVID-19 vaccine. The CDR3 runs from the conserved cysteine through the conserved F or W. The order of the fields is clone size, V gene, D gene, J gene, CDR3 length, CDR3 DNA, CDR3 protein. The D gene is left open where the match is weak. Size is omitted from some rows. Given values are once, few, many or a class for expanded clones.

.	TRBV29-1	.	TRBJ2-1	15	TGCAGCGTTTGGGGTGGGGGCAGGGTATCGGATGAGCAGTTCTTC	CSVWGGGRVSDEQFF
.	TRBV19	TRBD1	TRBJ1-5	16	TGTGCCAGTACCCCGGGACAGGACTATAGCAATCAGCCCCAGCATTTT	CASTPGQDYSNQPQHF
.	TRBV14	TRBD2	TRBJ2-5	14	TGTGCCAGCAGCCAAGATAGCGGGAGAAAGACCCAGTACTTC	CASSQDSGRKTQYF
.	TRBV30	TRBD1	TRBJ1-2	14	TGTGCCTGGAGTACAGGGGCGGTCGACTATGGCTACACCTTC	CAWSTGAVDYGYTF
.	TRBV2	TRBD1	TRBJ1-2	13	TGTGCCAGCAGGGGACAGATACTCTATGGCTACACCTTC	CASRGQILYGYTF
.	TRBV7-3	.	TRBJ2-1	14	TGTGCCAGCAGCCCGAGGAACGACTACAATGAGCAGTTCTTC	CASSPRNDYNEQFF
.	TRBV19	.	TRBJ1-2	15	TGTGCCAGTAGTATGGGTGGTTTACAGGCAATCGGCTACACCTTC	CASSMGGLQAIGYTF
.	TRBV4-2	TRBD2	TRBJ2-1	16	TGTGCCAGCAGCCCCGAACTAGCGGGAGGGGACAATGAGCAGTTCTTC	CASSPELAGGDNEQFF
.	TRBV3-1/TRBV3-2	.	TRBJ1-4	14	TGTGCCAGCAGCCAGACAGGATTAAATGAAAAACTGTTTTTT	CASSQTGLNEKLFF
.	TRBV5-1	TRBD1	TRBJ1-1	16	TGCGCCAGCAGCCCACTAAGGACAGGGGTCAACACTGAAGCTTTCTTT	CASSPLRTGVNTEAFF
once	TRBV28	.	TRBJ1-1	16	TGTGCCAGCAGTTTAATACAGGGAGGGCGGCCCACTGAAGCTTTCTTT	CASSLIQGGRPTEAFF
.	TRBV20-1	.	TRBJ1-2	12	TGCAGTGCTAGTGGGGGGGTCTATGGCTACACCTTC	CSASGGVYGYTF